What follows describes a single T cell receptor beta chain. The CDR3 consists of 15 residues. Trimming shortened V by 11 bases and J by 1 base, and 18 bases separated the two germline ends. Germline V gene data show CDR1 as MDHEN and CDR2 as SYDVKM. This record comes from a study of blood T cell repertoires in COVID-19. About the research overall: The samples span acute and convalescent COVID-19 from the United States, Italy and Spain. Sources were T cells, B-cell-depleted T cells, or PBMCs; the material itself was cDNA or gDNA.

Per the original methods: Quantification of nucleated cells was approximated via reference gene primer amplification. Profiled with immunoSEQ multiplex PCR; TCRdb holds only in-frame clones, not every one. V and J calls and clone size are given by that table; D and trimming were obtained from the DNA. The sample yields 200,000 to 250,000 clones, 92% seen once. This sequence was found in a young man with acute or convalescent COVID-19. J is TRBJ1-3 and V is TRBV28; D perhaps matches TRBD1 (6 bases). Specimen: peripheral blood. The CDR3, as DNA: TGTGCCTCCTGGGTTCGGGGGGCTTCTGGAAACACCATATATTTT. Translated: CASWVRGASGNTIYF.